These T cell receptor beta chains were read from a single sample in a study of blood T cell repertoires in COVID-19. Data came from immunoSEQ multiplex PCR; TCRdb stores just in-frame clones and leaves some out. The repertoire has 90,000 to 150,000 clones, 85% to 90% of them found once; the top ten carry 0.88%. The sample comprised peripheral blood. Receptor source: a woman aged 45-65 years with active or convalescent COVID-19. CDR3s include the opening cysteine and the closing phenylalanine or tryptophan.

CDR3,J,V
CASSSDRKRGTDECEQYF,TRBJ2-7,TRBV7-3
CASSEDQGAGSPLHF,TRBJ1-6,TRBV2
CATRQGTGGYNEQFF,TRBJ2-1,TRBV24-1
CASSLPRSSSPLHF,TRBJ1-6,TRBV11-2
CASSFGTGGHGYTF,TRBJ1-2,TRBV7-2
CSASQGYNYGYTF,TRBJ1-2,TRBV20-1
CASSYSAGLQETQYF,TRBJ2-5,TRBV6-5
CSASLRGLVGYTF,TRBJ1-2,TRBV20-1
CASSFLWRGTNTGELFF,TRBJ2-2,TRBV11-2
CASSHGSRRTYGYTF,TRBJ1-2,TRBV3-1/TRBV3-2
CASSDGLAGPQETQYF,TRBJ2-5,TRBV11-3
CASSLGTGGGSPLHF,TRBJ1-6,TRBV28
CAWSVAPYRGSSPLHF,TRBJ1-6,TRBV30
CASSLVAGRGELFF,TRBJ2-2,TRBV28
CASNSPGQGDYGYTF,TRBJ1-2,TRBV28
CASSVLPKDTQYF,TRBJ2-3,TRBV18
CASSPPAGAGYNEQFF,TRBJ2-1,TRBV7-9
CASSQDRASGSTDTQYF,TRBJ2-3,TRBV4-1
CASSQGSGLNEKLFF,TRBJ1-4,TRBV4-3
CASSARLAGDQETQYF,TRBJ2-5,TRBV5-4
CASSSRGADYEQYF,TRBJ2-7,TRBV5-1
CASESSSPPGLANQETQYF,TRBJ2-5,TRBV5-8
CASSPANTNSGVEGNEQFF,TRBJ2-1,TRBV18
CASSQEGYGGVVDTQYF,TRBJ2-3,TRBV4-1
CAISALPLTGTPNTGELFF,TRBJ2-2,TRBV10-3
CASSLTGEGGEQYF,TRBJ2-7,TRBV18
CATSREGGGSVYEQYF,TRBJ2-7,TRBV15
CASSTRGNQPQHF,TRBJ1-5,TRBV7-9
CASSQSGEQYF,TRBJ2-7,TRBV5-6
CASKYRGDEQYF,TRBJ2-7,TRBV6-6
CASSEARMSEQYF,TRBJ2-7,TRBV6-1
CASSPLVKKKIETYEQYF,TRBJ2-7,TRBV28
CASSLLENQPQHF,TRBJ1-5,TRBV12-3/TRBV12-4